This T cell receptor (beta chain) was sequenced during a study of shared clonotypes between healthy human individuals. Study-wide results and limits: Clonotype sharing among donors was expected to depend on sequencing depth. Memory subsets generally showed lower estimated richness than naive subsets.

Clones were sequenced by immunoSEQ multiplex PCR, and TCRdb holds only the in-frame ones, with some missing. The data show about 2.3 million clones, around 93% seen once. This clone was detected only once. Antigen unknown. Between the trimmed V and J ends, which lost 5 bases and 6 bases, there was a span of 15 bases. Germline V gene data show CDR1 as SGHTA and CDR2 as FQGTGA. The CDR3 loop spans 14 amino acids. This clonotype originated in a man younger than 35 in good health. Some clones in this sample may be carry-over from other donors' samples. Sample: naive CD4+ T cells from PBMCs. The subset: CD45RA+ positively selected. The chain joins TRBV7-3 to TRBJ2-3; D not resolved. CDR3 protein: CASSATRGVDTQYF. The CDR3 nucleotides read TGTGCCAGCAGCGCTACCCGCGGCGTGGATACGCAGTATTTT.